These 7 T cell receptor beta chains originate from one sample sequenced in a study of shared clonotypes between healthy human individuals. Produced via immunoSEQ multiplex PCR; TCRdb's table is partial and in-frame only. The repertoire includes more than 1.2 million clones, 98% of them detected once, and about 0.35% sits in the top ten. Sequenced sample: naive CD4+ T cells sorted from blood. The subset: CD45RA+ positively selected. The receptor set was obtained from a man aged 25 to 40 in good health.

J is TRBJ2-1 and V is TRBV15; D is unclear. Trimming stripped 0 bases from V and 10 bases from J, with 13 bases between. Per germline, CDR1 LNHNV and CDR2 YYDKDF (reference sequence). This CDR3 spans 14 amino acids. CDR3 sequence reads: CATSRERLMSEQFF. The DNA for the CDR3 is TGTGCCACCAGCAGAGAGAGGTTAATGTCAGAGCAGTTCTTC.

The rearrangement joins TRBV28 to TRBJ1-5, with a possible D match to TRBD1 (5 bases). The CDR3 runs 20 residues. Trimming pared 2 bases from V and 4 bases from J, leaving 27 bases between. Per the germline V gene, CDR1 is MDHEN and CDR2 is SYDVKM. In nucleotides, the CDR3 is TGTGCCAGCAGTTTAACAGTGTGGGGGAGGACCGCGAGTCTAAATCAGCCCCAGCATTTT. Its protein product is CASSLTVWGRTASLNQPQHF.

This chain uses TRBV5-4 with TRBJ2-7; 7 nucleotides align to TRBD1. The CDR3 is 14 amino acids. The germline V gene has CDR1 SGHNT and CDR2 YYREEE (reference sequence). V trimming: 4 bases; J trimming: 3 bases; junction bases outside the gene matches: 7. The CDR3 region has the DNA TGTGCCAGCAGCCTACAGGGACAGCACTACGAGCAGTACTTC. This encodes CASSLQGQHYEQYF.

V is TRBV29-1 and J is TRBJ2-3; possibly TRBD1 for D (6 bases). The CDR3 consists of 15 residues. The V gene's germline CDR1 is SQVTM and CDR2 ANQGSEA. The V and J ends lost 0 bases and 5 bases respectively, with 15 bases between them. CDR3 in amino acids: CSVEDARGFRDTQYF. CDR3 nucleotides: TGCAGCGTTGAAGACGCTAGGGGGTTTCGAGATACGCAGTATTTT.

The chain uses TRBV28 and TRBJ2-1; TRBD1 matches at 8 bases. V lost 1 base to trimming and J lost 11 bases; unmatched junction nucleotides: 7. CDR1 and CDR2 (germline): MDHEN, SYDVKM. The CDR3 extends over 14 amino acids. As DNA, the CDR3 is TGTGCCAGCAGTTTATACCCCGGACAGGGAAAGCAGTTCTTC. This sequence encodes CASSLYPGQGKQFF.

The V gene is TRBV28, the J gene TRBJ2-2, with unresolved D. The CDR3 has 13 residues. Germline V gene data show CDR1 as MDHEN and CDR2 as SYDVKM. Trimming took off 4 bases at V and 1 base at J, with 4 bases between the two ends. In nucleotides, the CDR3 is TGTGCCAGCAGTTCTCAGAACACCGGGGAGCTGTTTTTT. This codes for CASSSQNTGELFF.

The CDR3, as DNA: TGTGCCAGTAGTATTTTTGGCAGGCCTAACTATGGCTACACCTTC. It yields the protein CASSIFGRPNYGYTF. The V gene is TRBV19, the J gene TRBJ1-2; D unclear. The length of the CDR3 is 15 residues. Trimming stripped 3 bases from V and 0 bases from J, with 11 bases between. Germline values: CDR1 LNHDA, CDR2 SQIVND (reference sequence).